This entry features one T cell receptor (beta chain) sequence. The data were obtained in a study of cytomegalovirus exposure and HLA in healthy donors. The PCR contained 60 Vbeta and 13 Jbeta primers. Repertoires were generated with immunoSEQ multiplex PCR, while TCRdb's copy carries only in-frame clones and drops some. The sample features around 50,000 clones, with roughly 6.1% in its top ten. With 2 bases removed from V and 7 bases from J, the gap between germline ends came to 18 bases. The germline V gene encodes CDR1 LGHNA and CDR2 YNFKEQ. CDR3 length: 15 amino acids. The chain combines TRBV4-2 with TRBJ2-7; D perhaps matches TRBD1 (6 bases). The sequencing sample was made of PBMCs. This TCR came from a male donor in good health and CMV-seropositive. The CDR3 loop is CASSQSGTRDREQYF. CDR3 in DNA: TGTGCCAGCAGCCAATCCGGGACAAGGGACCGGGAGCAGTACTTC.